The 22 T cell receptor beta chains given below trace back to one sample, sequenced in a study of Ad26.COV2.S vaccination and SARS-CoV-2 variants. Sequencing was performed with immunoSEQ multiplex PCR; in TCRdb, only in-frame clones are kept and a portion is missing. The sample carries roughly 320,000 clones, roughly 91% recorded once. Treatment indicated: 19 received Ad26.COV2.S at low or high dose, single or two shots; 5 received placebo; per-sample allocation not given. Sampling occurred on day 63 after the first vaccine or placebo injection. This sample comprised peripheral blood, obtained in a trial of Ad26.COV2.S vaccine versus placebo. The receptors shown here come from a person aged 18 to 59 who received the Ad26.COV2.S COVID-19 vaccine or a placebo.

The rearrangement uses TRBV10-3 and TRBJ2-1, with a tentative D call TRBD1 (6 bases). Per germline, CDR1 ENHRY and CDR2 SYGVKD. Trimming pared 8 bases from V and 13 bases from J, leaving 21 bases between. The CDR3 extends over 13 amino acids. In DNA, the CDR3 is TGTGCCATCGGGGGCTTAAGTTTACACTCCCAGTTCTTC. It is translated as CAIGGLSLHSQFF.

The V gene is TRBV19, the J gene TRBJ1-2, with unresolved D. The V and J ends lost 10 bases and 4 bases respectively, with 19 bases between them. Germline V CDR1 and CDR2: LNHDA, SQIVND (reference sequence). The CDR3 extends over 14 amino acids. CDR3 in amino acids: CATTSGSQSYGYTF. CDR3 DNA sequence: TGTGCCACCACGTCCGGATCCCAATCCTATGGCTACACCTTC.

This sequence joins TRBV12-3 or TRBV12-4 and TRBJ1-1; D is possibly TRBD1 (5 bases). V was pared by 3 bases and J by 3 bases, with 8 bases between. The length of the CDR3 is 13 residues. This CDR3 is CASSLSRDTEAFF. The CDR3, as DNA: TGTGCCAGCAGTTTGTCCAGGGACACTGAAGCTTTCTTT.

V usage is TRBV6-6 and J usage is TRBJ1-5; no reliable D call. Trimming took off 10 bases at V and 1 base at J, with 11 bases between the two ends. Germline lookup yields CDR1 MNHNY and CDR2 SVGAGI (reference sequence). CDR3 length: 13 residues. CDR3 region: CATLQRSNQPQHF. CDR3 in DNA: TGTGCCACCCTCCAGAGGAGCAATCAGCCCCAGCATTTT.

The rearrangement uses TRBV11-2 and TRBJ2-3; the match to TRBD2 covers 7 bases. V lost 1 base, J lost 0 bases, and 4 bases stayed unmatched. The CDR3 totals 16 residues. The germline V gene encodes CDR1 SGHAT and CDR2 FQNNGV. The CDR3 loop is CASSLVAGSSTDTQYF. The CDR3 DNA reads TGTGCCAGCAGCTTAGTAGCGGGTTCCAGCACAGATACGCAGTATTTT.

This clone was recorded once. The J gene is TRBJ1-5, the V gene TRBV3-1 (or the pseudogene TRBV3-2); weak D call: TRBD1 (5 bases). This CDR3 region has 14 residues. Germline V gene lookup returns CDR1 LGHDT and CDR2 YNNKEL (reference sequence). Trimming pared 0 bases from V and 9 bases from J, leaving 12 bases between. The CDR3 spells CASSQESGPGPQHF. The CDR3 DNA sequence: TGTGCCAGCAGCCAAGAGTCGGGGCCGGGGCCCCAGCATTTT.

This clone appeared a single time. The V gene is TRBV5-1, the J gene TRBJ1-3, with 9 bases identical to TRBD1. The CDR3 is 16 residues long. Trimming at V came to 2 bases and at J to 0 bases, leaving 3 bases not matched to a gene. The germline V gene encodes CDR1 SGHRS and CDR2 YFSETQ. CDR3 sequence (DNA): TGCGCCAGCAGCTTCCAGACAGGGGGCTCTGGAAACACCATATATTTT. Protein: CASSFQTGGSGNTIYF.

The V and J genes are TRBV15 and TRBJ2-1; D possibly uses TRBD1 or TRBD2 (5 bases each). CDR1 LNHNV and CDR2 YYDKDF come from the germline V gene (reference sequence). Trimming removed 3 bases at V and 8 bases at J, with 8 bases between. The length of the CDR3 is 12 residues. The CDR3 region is CATSRLGDEQFF. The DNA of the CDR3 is TGTGCCACCAGCAGGTTGGGGGATGAGCAGTTCTTC. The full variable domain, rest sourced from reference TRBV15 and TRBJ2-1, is DAMVIQNPRYQVTQFGKPVTLSCSQTLNHNVMYWYQQKSSQAPKLLFHYYDKDFNNEADTPDNFQSRRPNTSFCFLDIRSPGLGDTAMYLCATSRLGDEQFFGPGTRLTVL.

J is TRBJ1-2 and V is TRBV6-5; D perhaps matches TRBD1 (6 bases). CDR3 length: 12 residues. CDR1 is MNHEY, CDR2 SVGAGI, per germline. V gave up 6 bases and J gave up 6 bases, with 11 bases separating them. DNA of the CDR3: TGTGCCAGCAGCGGGGGCTGGGATGGCTACACCTTC. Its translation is CASSGGWDGYTF.

CDR3 DNA: TGTGCCAGCAGTGAGTCCCGGGACAGGGACACGTTTGAGACCCAGTACTTC. The encoded protein is CASSESRDRDTFETQYF. The chain links TRBV2 to TRBJ2-5; TRBD1 matches at 9 bases. The CDR3 contains 17 residues. V shed 3 bases and J 5 bases; nucleotides not matched to a gene: 13. Germline assignment: CDR1 SNHLY and CDR2 FYNNEI.

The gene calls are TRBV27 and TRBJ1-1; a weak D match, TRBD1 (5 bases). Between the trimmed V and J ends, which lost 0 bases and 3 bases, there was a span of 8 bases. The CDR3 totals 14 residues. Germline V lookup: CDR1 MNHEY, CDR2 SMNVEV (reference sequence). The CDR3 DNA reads TGTGCCAGCAGTTTATCTCGGGGGTACACTGAAGCTTTCTTT. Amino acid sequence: CASSLSRGYTEAFF.

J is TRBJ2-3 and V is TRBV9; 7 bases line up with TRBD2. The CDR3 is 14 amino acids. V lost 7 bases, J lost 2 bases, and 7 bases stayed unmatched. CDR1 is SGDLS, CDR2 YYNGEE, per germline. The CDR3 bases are TGTGCCAGCGGCGGGGGATTAAACACAGATACGCAGTATTTT. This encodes CASGGGLNTDTQYF.

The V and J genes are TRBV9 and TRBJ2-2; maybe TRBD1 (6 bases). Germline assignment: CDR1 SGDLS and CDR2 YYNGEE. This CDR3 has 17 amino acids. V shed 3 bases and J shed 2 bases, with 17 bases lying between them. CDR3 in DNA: TGTGCCAGCAGCGCATCAGCCGGGACACTCAACACCGGGGAGCTGTTTTTT. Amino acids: CASSASAGTLNTGELFF. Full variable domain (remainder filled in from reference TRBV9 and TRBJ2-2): DSGVTQTPKHLITATGQRVTLRCSPRSGDLSVYWYQQSLDQGLQFLIQYYNGEERAKGNILERFSAQQFPDLHSELNLSSLELGDSALYFCASSASAGTLNTGELFFGEGSRLTVL.

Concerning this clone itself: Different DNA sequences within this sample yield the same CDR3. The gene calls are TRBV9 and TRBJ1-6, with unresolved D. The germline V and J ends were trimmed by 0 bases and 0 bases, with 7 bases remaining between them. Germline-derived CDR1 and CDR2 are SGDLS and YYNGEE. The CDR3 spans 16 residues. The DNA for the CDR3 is TGTGCCAGCAGCGTAGGGAGCAGCTCCTATAATTCACCCCTCCACTTT. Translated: CASSVGSSSYNSPLHF.

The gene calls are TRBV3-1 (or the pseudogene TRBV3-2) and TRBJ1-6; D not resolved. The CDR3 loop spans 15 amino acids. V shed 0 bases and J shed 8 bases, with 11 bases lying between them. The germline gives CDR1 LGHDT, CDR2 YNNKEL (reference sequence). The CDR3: CASSQDGQSHSPLHF. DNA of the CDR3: TGTGCCAGCAGCCAAGATGGGCAGTCCCATTCACCCCTCCACTTT.

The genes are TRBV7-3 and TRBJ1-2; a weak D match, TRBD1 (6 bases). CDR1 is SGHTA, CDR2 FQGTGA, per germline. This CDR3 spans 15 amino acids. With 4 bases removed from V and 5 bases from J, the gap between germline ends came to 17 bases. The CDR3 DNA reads TGTGCCAGCAGCTCGGTCGCAGGGACAAATTATGGCTACACCTTC. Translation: CASSSVAGTNYGYTF.

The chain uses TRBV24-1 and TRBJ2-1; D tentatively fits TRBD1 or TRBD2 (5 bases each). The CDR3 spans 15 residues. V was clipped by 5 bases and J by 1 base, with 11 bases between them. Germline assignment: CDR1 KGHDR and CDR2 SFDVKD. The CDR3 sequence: CATSARWGSYNEQFF. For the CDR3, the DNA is TGTGCCACCAGTGCAAGGTGGGGGTCCTACAATGAGCAGTTCTTC.

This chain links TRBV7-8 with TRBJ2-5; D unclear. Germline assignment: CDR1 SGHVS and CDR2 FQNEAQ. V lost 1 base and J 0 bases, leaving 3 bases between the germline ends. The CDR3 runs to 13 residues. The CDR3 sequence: CASSLGYQETQYF. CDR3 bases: TGTGCCAGCAGCTTAGGGTACCAAGAGACCCAGTACTTC.

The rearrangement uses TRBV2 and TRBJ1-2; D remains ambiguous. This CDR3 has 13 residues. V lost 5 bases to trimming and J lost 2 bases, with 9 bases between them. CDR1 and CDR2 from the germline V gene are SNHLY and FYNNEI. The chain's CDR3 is CASSLAENYGYTF. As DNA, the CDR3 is TGTGCCAGCAGTCTAGCGGAGAACTATGGCTACACCTTC. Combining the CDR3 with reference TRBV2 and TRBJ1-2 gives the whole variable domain EPEVTQTPSHQVTQMGQEVILRCVPISNHLYFYWYRQILGQKVEFLVSFYNNEISEKSEIFDDQFSVERPDGSNFTLKIRSTKLEDSAMYFCASSLAENYGYTFGSGTRLTVV.

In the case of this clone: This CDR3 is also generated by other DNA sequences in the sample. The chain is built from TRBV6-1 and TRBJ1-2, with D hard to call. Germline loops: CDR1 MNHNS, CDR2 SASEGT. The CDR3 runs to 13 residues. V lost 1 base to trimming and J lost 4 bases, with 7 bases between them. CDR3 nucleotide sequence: TGTGCCAGCAGTGAAGTGGCAAGCTATGGCTACACCTTC. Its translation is CASSEVASYGYTF.

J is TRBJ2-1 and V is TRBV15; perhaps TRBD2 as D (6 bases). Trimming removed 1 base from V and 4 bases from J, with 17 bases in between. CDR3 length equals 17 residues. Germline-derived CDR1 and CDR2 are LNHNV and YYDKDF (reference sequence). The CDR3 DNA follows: TGTGCCACCAGCAGAGCCCTGCGGGGCCTACCTTACAATGAGCAGTTCTTC. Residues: CATSRALRGLPYNEQFF.

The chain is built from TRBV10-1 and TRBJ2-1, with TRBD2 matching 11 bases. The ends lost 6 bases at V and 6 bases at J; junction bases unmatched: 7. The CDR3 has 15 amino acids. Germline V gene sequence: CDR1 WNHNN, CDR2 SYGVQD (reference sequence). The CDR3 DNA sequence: TGCGCCAGCAGCGAACTAGCGGGGGATGCCAATGAGCAGTTCTTC. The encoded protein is CASSELAGDANEQFF.